The source of this TCR beta chain is a study of control samples from healthy donors and cancer patients. CDR1 and CDR2 (germline): LNHDA, SQIVND (reference sequence). The CDR3 consists of 15 residues. Trimming shortened V by 11 bases and J by 0 bases, and 19 bases separated the two germline ends. This table comes from immunoSEQ multiplex PCR, and its TCRdb copy is limited to in-frame clones, with some not included. This sample has 46,000 or so clones, with about 92% found just once. The chain joins TRBV19 to TRBJ1-1, with D perhaps TRBD1 (5 bases). Sequenced: PBMCs. The sequence was obtained from a man under 40 with colorectal cancer. DNA for the CDR3: TGTGCCTCATTCGCCGGAGACAGAGTGAACACTGAAGCTTTCTTT. Encoded protein: CASFAGDRVNTEAFF. The full variable domain, rest sourced from reference TRBV19 and TRBJ1-1, is DGGITQSPKYLFRKEGQNVTLSCEQNLNHDAMYWYRQDPGQGLRLIYYSQIVNDFQKGDIAEGYSVSREKKESFPLTVTSAQKNPTAFYLCASFAGDRVNTEAFFGQGTRLTVV.